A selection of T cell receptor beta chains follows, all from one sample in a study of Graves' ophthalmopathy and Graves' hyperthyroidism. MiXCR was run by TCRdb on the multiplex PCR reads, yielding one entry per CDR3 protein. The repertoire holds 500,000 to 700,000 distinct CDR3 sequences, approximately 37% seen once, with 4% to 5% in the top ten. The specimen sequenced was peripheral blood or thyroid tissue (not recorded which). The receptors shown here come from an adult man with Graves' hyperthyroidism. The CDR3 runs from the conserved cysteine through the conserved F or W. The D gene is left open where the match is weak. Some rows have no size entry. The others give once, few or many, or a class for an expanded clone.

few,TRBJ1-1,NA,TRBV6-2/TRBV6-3,CASSNLGVANTEAFF,TGTGCCAGCAGTAACCTAGGGGTGGCGAACACTGAAGCTTTCTTT
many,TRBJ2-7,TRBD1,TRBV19,CASSMGQPSYEQYF,TGTGCCAGTAGTATGGGACAGCCTTCCTACGAGCAGTACTTC
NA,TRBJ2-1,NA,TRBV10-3,CAISEETGSYNEQFF,TGTGCCATCAGTGAGGAGACGGGGTCTTACAATGAGCAGTTCTTC
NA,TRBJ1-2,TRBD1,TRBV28,CASTDRAWGYTF,TGTGCCAGCACCGACAGGGCTTGGGGCTACACCTTC
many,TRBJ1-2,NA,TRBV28,CASSFGKSGYTF,TGTGCCAGCAGTTTCGGTAAAAGCGGCTACACCTTC
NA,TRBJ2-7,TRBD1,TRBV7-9,CASSLDSRDRGKYEQYF,TGTGCCAGCAGCTTAGATTCCCGGGACAGGGGGAAGTACGAGCAGTACTTC
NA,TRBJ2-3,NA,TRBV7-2,CASSRPWGAGVDTDTQYF,TGTGCCAGCAGCCGACCGTGGGGGGCAGGGGTGGACACAGATACGCAGTATTTT
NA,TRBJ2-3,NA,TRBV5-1,CASSLETPRYTDTQYF,TGCGCCAGCAGCTTGGAGACCCCCCGTTACACAGATACGCAGTATTTT
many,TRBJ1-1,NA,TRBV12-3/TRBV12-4,CASSFSFSNTEAFF,TGTGCCAGCAGTTTTTCTTTCTCGAACACTGAAGCTTTCTTT
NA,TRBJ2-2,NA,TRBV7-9,CASNPLDRISTGELFF,TGTGCCAGCAACCCGTTGGACAGAATTTCCACCGGGGAGCTGTTTTTT
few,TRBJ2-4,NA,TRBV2,CASSEAGEKDIQYF,TGTGCCAGCAGTGAAGCAGGGGAGAAGGACATTCAGTACTTC
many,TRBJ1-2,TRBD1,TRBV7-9,CASSFGTGGFYGYTF,TGTGCCAGCAGCTTCGGGACAGGGGGCTTTTATGGCTACACCTTC
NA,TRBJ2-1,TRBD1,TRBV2,CASRNPGTGKGDEQFF,TGTGCCAGCAGAAATCCCGGGACAGGGAAGGGAGATGAGCAGTTCTTC
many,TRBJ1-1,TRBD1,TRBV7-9,CASSPTGAPEAFF,TGTGCCAGCAGTCCTACAGGGGCTCCTGAAGCTTTCTTT
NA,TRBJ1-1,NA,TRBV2,CASKEGWGTEAFF,TGTGCCAGCAAGGAGGGGTGGGGCACTGAAGCTTTCTTT
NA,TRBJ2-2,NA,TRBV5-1,CASSSRADGSTGELFF,TGCGCCAGCAGCTCTCGAGCAGATGGTAGCACCGGGGAGCTGTTTTTT
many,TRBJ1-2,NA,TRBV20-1,CSPDISGAGGYTF,TGCAGCCCGGACATCTCGGGGGCCGGTGGCTACACCTTC
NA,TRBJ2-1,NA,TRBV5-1,CASSGAGWFDEQFF,TGCGCCAGCAGCGGGGCAGGGTGGTTCGATGAGCAGTTCTTC
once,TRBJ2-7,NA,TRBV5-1,CASSLVLANSYEQYF,TGCGCCAGCAGCTTGGTTCTAGCGAACTCCTACGAGCAGTACTTC
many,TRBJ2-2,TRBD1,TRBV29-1,CSVNPDRGRGANTGELFF,TGCAGCGTAAATCCTGACAGGGGGCGCGGGGCGAACACCGGGGAGCTGTTTTTT
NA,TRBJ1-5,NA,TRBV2,CARGSSGTKHF,TGTGCCAGGGGGTCTAGCGGAACCAAGCATTTT
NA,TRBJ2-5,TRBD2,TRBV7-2,CASSLSSGRPTDTQYF,TGTGCCAGCAGCTTGTCTAGCGGGAGGCCCACAGATACGCAGTACTTC
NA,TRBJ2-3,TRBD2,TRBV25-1,CASTRLAQSTDTQYF,TGTGCCAGCACCAGACTAGCGCAGAGCACAGATACGCAGTATTTT
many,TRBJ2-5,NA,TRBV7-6,CASRTASVQETQYF,TGTGCCAGCAGAACCGCGTCGGTCCAAGAGACCCAGTACTTC
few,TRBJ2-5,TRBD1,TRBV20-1,CSIPRDRETQYF,TGCAGTATACCCAGGGACAGGGAGACCCAGTACTTC
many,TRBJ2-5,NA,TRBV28,CASSLSPGQETQYF,TGTGCCAGCAGTTTATCTCCTGGCCAAGAGACCCAGTACTTC
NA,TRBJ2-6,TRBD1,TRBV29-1,CSVNIQGSSGANVLTF,TGCAGCGTTAATATACAGGGGAGCTCTGGGGCCAACGTCCTGACTTTC
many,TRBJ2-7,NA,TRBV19,CASQGNPAVEQYF,TGTGCCAGCCAGGGGAATCCAGCTGTGGAGCAGTACTTC
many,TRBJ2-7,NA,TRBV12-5,CASGLFPSASYEQYF,TGTGCTAGTGGTTTGTTTCCTAGCGCATCCTACGAGCAGTACTTC
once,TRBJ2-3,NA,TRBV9,CASSVLGDTDTQYF,TGTGCCAGCAGCGTACTCGGAGACACAGATACGCAGTATTTT
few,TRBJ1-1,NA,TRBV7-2,CASSLGTRGTEAFF,TGTGCCAGCAGCCTTGGGACTAGGGGCACTGAAGCTTTCTTT
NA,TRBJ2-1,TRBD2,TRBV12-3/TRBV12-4,CASSSGGNNEQFF,TGTGCCAGCAGCTCGGGGGGAAACAATGAGCAGTTCTTC
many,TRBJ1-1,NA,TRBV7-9,CASSPTQALNTEAFF,TGTGCCAGCAGCCCTACCCAGGCTCTGAACACTGAAGCTTTCTTT
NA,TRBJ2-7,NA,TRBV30,CAWMTSYEQYF,TGTGCCTGGATGACTTCGTACGAGCAGTACTTC
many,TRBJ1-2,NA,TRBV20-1,CSAGDGGGLGGYTF,TGCAGTGCTGGGGACGGGGGGGGGTTGGGTGGCTACACCTTC
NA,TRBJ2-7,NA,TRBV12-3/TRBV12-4,CASSLGEWTFYEQYF,TGTGCCAGCAGTTTAGGCGAATGGACCTTCTACGAGCAGTACTTC